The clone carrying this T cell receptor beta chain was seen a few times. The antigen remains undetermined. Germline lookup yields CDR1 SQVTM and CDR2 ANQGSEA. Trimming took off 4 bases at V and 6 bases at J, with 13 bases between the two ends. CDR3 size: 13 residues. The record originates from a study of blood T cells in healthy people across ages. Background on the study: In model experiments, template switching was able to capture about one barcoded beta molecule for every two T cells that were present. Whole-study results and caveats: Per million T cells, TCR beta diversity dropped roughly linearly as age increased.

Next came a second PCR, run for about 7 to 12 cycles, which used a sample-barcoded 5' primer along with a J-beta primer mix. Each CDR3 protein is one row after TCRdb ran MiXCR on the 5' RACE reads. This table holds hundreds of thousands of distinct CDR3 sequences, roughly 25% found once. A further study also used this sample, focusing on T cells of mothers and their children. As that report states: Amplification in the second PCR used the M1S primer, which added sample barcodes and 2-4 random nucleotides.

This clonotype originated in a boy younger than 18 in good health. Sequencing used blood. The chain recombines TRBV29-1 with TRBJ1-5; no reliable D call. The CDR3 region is CSVGADTGQPQHF. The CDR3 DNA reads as TGCAGCGTTGGGGCAGATACGGGTCAGCCCCAGCATTTT. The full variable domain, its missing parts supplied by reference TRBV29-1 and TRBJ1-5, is SAVISQKPSRDICQRGTSLTIQCQVDSQVTMMFWYRQQPGQSLTLIATANQGSEATYESGFVIDKFPISRPNLTFSTLTVSNMSPEDSSIYLCSVGADTGQPQHFGDGTRLSIL.